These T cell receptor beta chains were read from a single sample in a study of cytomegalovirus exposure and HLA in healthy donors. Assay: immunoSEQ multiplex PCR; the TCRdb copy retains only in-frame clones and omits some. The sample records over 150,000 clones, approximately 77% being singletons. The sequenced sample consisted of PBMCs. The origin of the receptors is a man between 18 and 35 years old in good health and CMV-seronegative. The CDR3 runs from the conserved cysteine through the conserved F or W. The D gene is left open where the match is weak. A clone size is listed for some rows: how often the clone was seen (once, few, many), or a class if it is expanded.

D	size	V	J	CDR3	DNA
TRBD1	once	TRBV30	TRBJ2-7	CAWRRQGKGEQYF	TGTGCCTGGAGGAGACAGGGTAAAGGCGAGCAGTACTTC
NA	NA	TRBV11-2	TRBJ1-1	CASSPLREEAFF	TGTGCCAGCAGCCCCTTGAGGGAGGAAGCTTTCTTT
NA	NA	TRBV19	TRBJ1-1	CASTLSTERDTEAFF	TGTGCCAGTACCTTGTCGACAGAGCGGGACACTGAAGCTTTCTTT
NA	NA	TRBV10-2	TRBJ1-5	CASSAGVGQPQHF	TGCGCCAGCAGTGCCGGGGTAGGGCAGCCCCAGCATTTT
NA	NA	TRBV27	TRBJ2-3	CASSLELASTDTQYF	TGTGCCAGCAGTCTTGAGCTAGCTAGCACAGATACGCAGTATTTT
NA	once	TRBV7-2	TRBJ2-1	CASSLDWASYNEQFF	TGTGCCAGCAGCCTGGACTGGGCCTCCTACAATGAGCAGTTCTTC
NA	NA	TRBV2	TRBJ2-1	CASSKTSSYNEQFF	TGTGCCAGCAGCAAGACTAGCTCCTACAATGAGCAGTTCTTC
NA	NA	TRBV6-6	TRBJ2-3	CASSPLRQGGDTQYF	TGTGCCAGCAGTCCCCTACGGCAGGGCGGAGATACGCAGTATTTT
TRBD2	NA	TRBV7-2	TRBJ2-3	CASSVRLGLAGVDTQYF	TGTGCCAGCAGCGTACGGTTGGGGCTAGCGGGAGTCGATACGCAGTATTTT
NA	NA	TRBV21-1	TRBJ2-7	CASSSLAHRYEQYF	TGTGCCAGCAGCAGTCTAGCGCACAGGTACGAGCAGTACTTC
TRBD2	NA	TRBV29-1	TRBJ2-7	CSVSSGRYYEQYF	TGCAGCGTTTCTAGCGGGAGATACTACGAGCAGTACTTC
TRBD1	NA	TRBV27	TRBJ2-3	CASSLGTAGTDTQYF	TGTGCCAGCAGTTTAGGGACAGCGGGCACAGATACGCAGTATTTT
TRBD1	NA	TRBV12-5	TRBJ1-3	CASGLVRDRPPYTIYF	TGTGCTAGTGGTTTGGTACGGGACAGGCCACCCTACACCATATATTTT
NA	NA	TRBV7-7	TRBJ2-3	CASSFRGTTDTQYF	TGTGCCAGCAGCTTCCGGGGGACTACAGATACGCAGTATTTT
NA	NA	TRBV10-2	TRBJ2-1	CASRAPGINNEQFF	TGCGCCAGCAGAGCCCCGGGGATCAACAATGAGCAGTTCTTC
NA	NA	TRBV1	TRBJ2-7	CTSSSSGTEQYF	TGCACCAGCTCTAGTAGCGGGACCGAGCAGTACTTC
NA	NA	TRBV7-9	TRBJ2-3	CASSLQGTDTQYF	TGTGCCAGCAGCTTACAGGGAACAGATACGCAGTATTTT
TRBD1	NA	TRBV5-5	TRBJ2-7	CASRSGQGESRAVQYF	TGTGCCAGCAGATCGGGACAGGGAGAATCGCGGGCGGTGCAGTACTTC
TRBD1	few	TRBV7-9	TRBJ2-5	CASSPGTGGLETQYF	TGTGCCAGCAGCCCTGGGACAGGGGGCTTGGAGACCCAGTACTTC
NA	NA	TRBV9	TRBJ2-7	CASSVVGGNEQYF	TGTGCCAGCAGCGTAGTAGGGGGTAACGAGCAGTACTTC
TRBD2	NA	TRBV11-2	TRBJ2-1	CASSRSPTSGGGNEQFF	TGTGCCAGCAGCCGCTCCCCAACTAGCGGAGGGGGCAATGAGCAGTTCTTC
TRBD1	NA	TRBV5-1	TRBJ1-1	CASSTGQGGTEAFF	TGCGCCAGCAGCACGGGACAGGGGGGAACTGAAGCTTTCTTT
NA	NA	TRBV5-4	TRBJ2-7	CASSAGAGLSSYEQYF	TGTGCCAGCAGCGCAGGGGCGGGCCTCAGCTCCTACGAGCAGTACTTC
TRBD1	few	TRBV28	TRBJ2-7	CASSLVGTGRYEQYF	TGTGCCAGCAGTTTGGTGGGGACAGGTAGATACGAGCAGTACTTC
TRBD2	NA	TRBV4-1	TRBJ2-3	CASSQSALGGRGNTQYF	TGCGCCAGCAGCCAATCCGCGCTGGGCGGGAGGGGAAATACGCAGTATTTT
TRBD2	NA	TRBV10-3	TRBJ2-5	CAISETSGRAGGETQYF	TGTGCCATCAGCGAGACTAGCGGGAGGGCCGGAGGTGAGACCCAGTACTTC
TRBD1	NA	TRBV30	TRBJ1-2	CAWSGTGSGYTF	TGTGCCTGGAGTGGGACAGGGAGTGGCTACACCTTC
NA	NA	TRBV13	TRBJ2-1	CASSSTSGQFF	TGTGCCAGCAGCTCAACCTCGGGGCAGTTCTTC
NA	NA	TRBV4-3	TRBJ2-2	CASSRDIGYPGELFF	TGCGCCAGCAGCCGGGACATTGGCTACCCCGGGGAGCTGTTTTTT
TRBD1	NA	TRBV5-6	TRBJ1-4	CASSFQGDSEKLFF	TGTGCCAGCAGCTTCCAGGGGGACTCTGAAAAACTGTTTTTT
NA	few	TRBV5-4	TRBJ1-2	CASSGTDINYGYTF	TGTGCCAGCAGCGGAACAGATATTAACTATGGCTACACCTTC
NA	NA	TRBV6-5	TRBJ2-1	CASTARVAGYNEQFF	TGTGCCAGCACCGCTCGAGTGGCCGGGTACAATGAGCAGTTCTTC
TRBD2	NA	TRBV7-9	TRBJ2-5	CASTPGGLAGEETQYF	TGTGCCAGCACCCCAGGGGGACTAGCGGGAGAAGAGACCCAGTACTTC
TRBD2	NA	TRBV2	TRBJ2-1	CASREAGVYNEQFF	TGTGCCAGCAGAGAGGCGGGGGTTTACAATGAGCAGTTCTTC
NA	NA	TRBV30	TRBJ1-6	CATSWAGNSPLHF	TGTGCCACTTCATGGGCGGGTAATTCACCCCTCCACTTT
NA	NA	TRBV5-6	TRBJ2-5	CASSLERRARAETQYF	TGTGCCAGCAGCTTGGAAAGGAGGGCCAGGGCAGAGACCCAGTACTTC
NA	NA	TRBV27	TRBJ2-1	CASSFPDNEQFF	TGTGCCAGCAGTTTCCCCGACAATGAGCAGTTCTTC
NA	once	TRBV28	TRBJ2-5	CASSLTGGGGETQYF	TGTGCCAGCAGTTTAACGGGGGGCGGAGGCGAGACCCAGTACTTC
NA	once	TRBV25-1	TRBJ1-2	CASSEALGVDYGYTF	TGTGCCAGCAGTGAGGCTTTGGGAGTAGACTATGGCTACACCTTC
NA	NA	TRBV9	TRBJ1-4	CASSDSGRTNEKLFF	TGTGCCAGCAGCGATTCCGGGAGAACTAATGAAAAACTGTTTTTT
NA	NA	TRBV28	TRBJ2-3	CASSSGVWGTDTQYF	TGTGCCAGCAGTTCAGGGGTGTGGGGCACAGATACGCAGTATTTT
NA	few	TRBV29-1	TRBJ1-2	CSVAGSNYGYTF	TGCAGCGTTGCAGGGTCGAACTATGGCTACACCTTC
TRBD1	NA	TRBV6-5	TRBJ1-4	CASSYGRGLNEKLFF	TGTGCCAGCAGTTACGGCAGGGGGCTAAATGAAAAACTGTTTTTT
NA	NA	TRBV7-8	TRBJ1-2	CASSQGKWADYGYTF	TGTGCCAGCAGCCAGGGGAAATGGGCAGACTATGGCTACACCTTC
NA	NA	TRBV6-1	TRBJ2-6	CASSGGDSQGANVLTF	TGTGCCAGCAGTGGGGGGGACAGTCAGGGGGCCAACGTCCTGACTTTC
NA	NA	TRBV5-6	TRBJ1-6	CASSLERNSPLHF	TGTGCCAGCAGCTTGGAGCGGAATTCACCCCTCCACTTT
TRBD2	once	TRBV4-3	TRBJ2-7	CASSPGVAGGYEQYF	TGCGCCAGCAGCCCTGGGGTAGCGGGAGGGTACGAGCAGTACTTC
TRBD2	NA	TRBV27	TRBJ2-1	CASSPTSGSVNEQFF	TGTGCCAGCAGCCCGACTAGCGGGAGTGTAAATGAGCAGTTCTTC
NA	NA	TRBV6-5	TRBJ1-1	CASSYDRDTEAFF	TGTGCCAGCAGTTACGACAGAGACACTGAAGCTTTCTTT
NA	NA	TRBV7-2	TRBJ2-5	CASSSSGVSETQYF	TGTGCCAGCAGCTCCAGCGGAGTCTCAGAGACCCAGTACTTC
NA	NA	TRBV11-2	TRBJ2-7	CASSLDQGGEQYF	TGTGCCAGCAGCTTAGATCAGGGGGGCGAGCAGTACTTC
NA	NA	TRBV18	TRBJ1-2	CASSRLQHGYTF	TGTGCCAGCTCAAGATTACAACATGGCTACACCTTC
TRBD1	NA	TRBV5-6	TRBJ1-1	CASSSITGATEAFF	TGTGCCAGCAGCTCCATTACAGGGGCCACTGAAGCTTTCTTT
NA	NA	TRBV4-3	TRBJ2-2	CASIKGGGSRGELFF	TGCGCCAGCATCAAAGGAGGGGGCTCCCGCGGGGAGCTGTTTTTT
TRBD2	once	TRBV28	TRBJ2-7	CASSLKEGGLYF	TGTGCCAGCAGTTTAAAGGAGGGAGGGTTGTACTTC
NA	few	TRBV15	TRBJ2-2	CATSRVAGELFF	TGTGCCACCAGCAGAGTAGCCGGGGAGCTGTTTTTT
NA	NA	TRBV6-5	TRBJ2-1	CASSYSYRLGQFF	TGTGCCAGCAGTTACTCCTACCGACTAGGCCAGTTCTTC
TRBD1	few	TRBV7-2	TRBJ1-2	CASSFTLDRGNYGYTF	TGTGCCAGCAGCTTTACATTGGACAGGGGGAACTATGGCTACACCTTC
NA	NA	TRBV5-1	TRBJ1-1	CASSPGGGGDTEAFF	TGCGCCAGCAGCCCGGGGGGGGGCGGGGACACTGAAGCTTTCTTT
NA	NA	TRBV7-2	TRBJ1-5	CASRQGSNQPQHF	TGTGCCAGCAGACAGGGAAGCAATCAGCCCCAGCATTTT